This T cell receptor (beta chain) was sequenced for a study of response to subunit inactivated influenza vaccine. Study observations and caveats: Authors suggested few new T cells are recruited by each seasonal influenza vaccination.

The CDR3 sequence is 13 residues long. V lost 2 bases and J lost 13, with 12 bases in between. With respect to this clonotype: Its antigen is as yet unknown.

TCRdb independently ran MiXCR on the RT-PCR reads; one entry per CDR3 protein. The sample holds approximately 480,000 distinct CDR3 sequences, about a tenth seen once. The receptor was isolated from a man aged 45-60 years who received an inactivated influenza vaccine. This sequence joins TRBV12-3 or TRBV12-4 and TRBJ1-6, with unresolved D. The sequences come from PBMCs from blood, collected about 40 days after vaccination. The CDR3 region has the DNA TGTGCCAGCAGTTTAAGTGGCAGCGGCCCCCTCCACTTT. Translation gives CASSLSGSGPLHF.